These 32 T cell receptor beta chains share one sample of origin, sequenced in a study of Graves' ophthalmopathy and Graves' hyperthyroidism. Amplification of TCR beta CDR3 regions used RNA transcripts. The workflow started with a first-round RT-PCR run with HTBI primers and then moved on to a second-round multiplex PCR. TCRdb used MiXCR to reprocess the multiplex PCR reads, holding one entry per CDR3 protein. The data contain about 600,000 distinct CDR3 sequences, about 40% of them singletons. Source material: peripheral blood or thyroid tissue (not recorded which). Receptor source: an adult man with Graves' hyperthyroidism.

This clonotype has a count of ten or more. V is TRBV13 and J is TRBJ1-6, with D unresolved. The CDR3 is 12 amino acids. CDR1 and CDR2 from the germline V gene are PRHDT and FYEKMQ (reference sequence). V lost 4 bases and J 10 bases, leaving 8 bases between the germline ends. CDR3 nucleotide sequence: TGTGCCAGCAGCTCCACGGGCTCACCCCTCCACTTT. This sequence encodes CASSSTGSPLHF.

In this sample, this clonotype turned up many times. The CDR3 DNA follows: TGTGCCAGTGGGACAGGAGATGGCTACACCTTC. This encodes CASGTGDGYTF. The gene calls are TRBV12-3 or TRBV12-4 and TRBJ1-2; TRBD1 matches at 8 bases. J gave up 6 bases and V 9 bases, and 3 bases lay outside the gene matches. The CDR3 has 11 amino acids.

The chain recombines TRBV29-1 with TRBJ1-2; TRBD1 matches at 8 bases. The germline gives CDR1 SQVTM, CDR2 ANQGSEA. J gave up 4 bases and V 3 bases, and 7 bases lay outside the gene matches. The CDR3 consists of 14 residues. This CDR3 is CSVDEQGAVYGYTF. The CDR3 bases are TGCAGCGTTGACGAGCAGGGGGCAGTCTATGGCTACACCTTC.

This clonotype has ten or more counts. The V call is TRBV20-1, the J call TRBJ2-2; D perhaps matches TRBD2 (6 bases). The ends were cut back, 6 bases at V and 4 bases at J, with 18 bases in the middle. The germline gives CDR1 DFQATT, CDR2 SNEGSKA (reference sequence). This CDR3 has 15 amino acids. The CDR3 spells CSARSLAGITGELFF. The CDR3 DNA follows: TGCAGTGCCAGATCCTTGGCGGGAATCACCGGGGAGCTGTTTTTT.

This clonotype was recorded many times. The chain links TRBV29-1 to TRBJ1-1, with 7 nucleotides matching TRBD1. This CDR3 contains 13 residues. Germline-derived CDR1 and CDR2 are SQVTM and ANQGSEA. Trimming removed 6 bases from V and 10 bases from J; junction bases left unmatched: 14. CDR3 sequence: CSVDDRASRAAFF. CDR3 DNA sequence: TGCAGCGTGGACGACAGGGCATCACGTGCAGCTTTCTTT.

At least ten counts were recorded for this clonotype. The chain carries TRBV2 and TRBJ2-2; TRBD1 is a possible D gene (6 bases). CDR1 is SNHLY, CDR2 FYNNEI, per germline. The germline V and J ends were trimmed by 6 bases and 6 bases, with 14 bases remaining between them. The CDR3 runs to 14 residues. CDR3 bases: TGTGCCAGCAGAACCGCCACAGGGTCCGGGGAGCTGTTTTTT. This sequence encodes CASRTATGSGELFF.

This clonotype was counted between two and nine times. V is TRBV2 and J is TRBJ2-7, with 9 bases aligning to TRBD1. Germline V gene data show CDR1 as SNHLY and CDR2 as FYNNEI. The CDR3 consists of 15 residues. The V and J ends lost 7 bases and 7 bases, in that order; junction bases with no gene match: 14. The CDR3 DNA is TGTGCCAGCACCGCTACCGGGACAGGGCGGTTAGAGCAGTACTTC. Amino acids: CASTATGTGRLEQYF.

The chain recombines TRBV28 with TRBJ1-1; D may be TRBD1 (5 bases). Germline V CDR1 and CDR2: MDHEN, SYDVKM. V dropped 6 bases and J dropped 1 base, with 15 bases sitting between them. This CDR3 spans 15 amino acids. Written as DNA, the CDR3 is TGTGCCAGCAGAGTGAGACAGACTACGAACACTGAAGCTTTCTTT. Protein: CASRVRQTTNTEAFF. Drawing the rest from reference TRBV28 and TRBJ1-1, the complete variable domain is DVKVTQSSRYLVKRTGEKVFLECVQDMDHENMFWYRQDPGLGLRLIYFSYDVKMKEKGDIPEGYSVSREKKERFSLILESASTNQTSMYLCASRVRQTTNTEAFFGQGTRLTVV.

This chain uses TRBV29-1 with TRBJ2-2, with D possibly TRBD2 on 6 matching bases. Germline CDR1 is SQVTM and CDR2 is ANQGSEA. The CDR3 runs to 14 residues. Deletions cut 3 bases from V and 4 bases from J, with 12 bases between. The CDR3 region has the DNA TGCAGCGTTGAGGCGGGACTCGTCACCGGGGAGCTGTTTTTT. Its translation is CSVEAGLVTGELFF.

This clonotype showed up many times. The chain links TRBV24-1 to TRBJ2-2; D gene ambiguous. The CDR3 length is 16 residues. CDR1 is KGHDR, CDR2 SFDVKD, per germline. V lost 1 base and J 0 bases, leaving 8 bases between the germline ends. CDR3 loop: CATSDFDTTNTGELFF. The CDR3 nucleotides are TGTGCCACCAGTGATTTTGATACCACGAACACCGGGGAGCTGTTTTTT.

The chain uses TRBV6-5 and TRBJ2-7; 9 nucleotides line up with TRBD1. This CDR3 is 14 amino acids long. After removal of 5 bases from V and 3 bases from J, the junction contained 5 bases not matched to a gene. CDR1 is MNHEY and CDR2 is SVGAGI in the germline V gene. The DNA of the CDR3 is TGTGCCAGCAGTGAGGGACAGGGCGGCTACGAGCAGTACTTC. This codes for CASSEGQGGYEQYF.

This clonotype showed up many times. V usage is TRBV7-2 and J usage is TRBJ1-1; TRBD1 is a possible D gene (5 bases). Looked up from germline, CDR1 is SGHTA and CDR2 is FQGNSA. The CDR3 sequence is 12 residues long. The germline V and J ends were trimmed by 2 bases and 11 bases, with 12 bases remaining between them. The CDR3 here is CASSLPGPPAFF. The CDR3 region has the DNA TGTGCCAGCAGCTTACCGGGACCCCCGGCTTTCTTT.

This clonotype was detected many times. The J gene is TRBJ1-1, the V gene TRBV27; 7 nucleotides line up with TRBD1. This CDR3 is 14 amino acids long. The J segment lost 4 bases and the V segment lost 6 bases, leaving 8 bases of the junction unmatched. Germline CDR1 is MNHEY and CDR2 is SMNVEV (reference sequence). CDR3 in DNA: TGTGCCAGCAGCCGTCAGGGGGTGAGCACTGAAGCTTTCTTT. Encoded protein: CASSRQGVSTEAFF.

The genes are TRBV13 and TRBJ2-7, with 8 bases identical to TRBD1. Germline trimming cut 4 bases from V and 7 bases from J; bases unmatched to any gene: 12. The CDR3 totals 15 residues. CDR1 PRHDT and CDR2 FYEKMQ come from the germline V gene (reference sequence). CDR3 bases: TGTGCCAGCAGCTGTAGGGACAGGTACGAGCGTGAGCAGTACTTC. Protein product: CASSCRDRYEREQYF.

The rearrangement links TRBV7-4 to TRBJ1-2; D may be TRBD1 (6 bases). V gave up 1 base and J gave up 6 bases, with 18 bases separating them. The CDR3 is 16 residues long. CDR1 is SGHVT, CDR2 SQSDAQ, per germline. The chain's CDR3 is CASSLGPWTEGNGYTF. The CDR3 bases are TGTGCCAGCAGCTTAGGGCCGTGGACAGAAGGAAATGGCTACACCTTC.

The rearrangement uses TRBV10-3 and TRBJ2-3, with TRBD2 identical over 10 bases. V shed 0 bases and J 5 bases; nucleotides not matched to a gene: 8. The CDR3 is made up of 17 amino acids. In germline, CDR1 is ENHRY, CDR2 SYGVKD. The CDR3 DNA is TGTGCCATCAGTGAGTCTCGGAAGCGGGGGGGTAAAGATACGCAGTATTTT. Its protein is CAISESRKRGGKDTQYF.

Only a few counts were recorded for this clonotype. It may be a read error: a sequence one base away is much more abundant. As DNA, the CDR3 is TGTGCCAGCAGCCGACGGACAGACGCGGGCACTGAAGCTTTCTTT. This sequence encodes CASSRRTDAGTEAFF. The V and J genes are TRBV5-6 and TRBJ1-1; TRBD1 might be the D (6 bases). The CDR3 loop spans 15 amino acids. Germline values: CDR1 SGHDT, CDR2 YYEEEE. The V gene lost 4 bases and the J gene lost 4 bases, with 17 bases spanning the gap.

The table lists this clonotype with many counts. This chain links TRBV20-1 with TRBJ1-3; possible D gene TRBD1, 5 bases. Germline V gene sequence: CDR1 DFQATT, CDR2 SNEGSKA (reference sequence). The CDR3 has 15 residues. V lost 3 bases and J lost 0, with 12 bases in between. The CDR3 DNA follows: TGCAGTGCTAGGGACGGGGCGAGCTCTGGAAACACCATATATTTT. It translates to CSARDGASSGNTIYF.

A word on this clonotype: As the CDR3 is not closed by the conserved phenylalanine or tryptophan, this likely results from a read error. CDR3 in DNA: TGTGCCAGCAGTGTTAACAGGGATCAGCCCCAGCATCTT. Amino acid sequence: CASSVNRDQPQHL. The rearrangement joins TRBV6-5 to TRBJ1-5; D perhaps matches TRBD1 (6 bases). Germline assignment: CDR1 MNHEY and CDR2 SVGAGI. Trimming took 5 bases from V and 5 from J, leaving 10 bases between them. This CDR3 has 13 residues.

The V and J genes are TRBV2 and TRBJ2-3; D might be TRBD1 or TRBD2, each matching 5 bases. The CDR3 is made up of 15 amino acids. Looked up from germline, CDR1 is SNHLY and CDR2 is FYNNEI. The V end lost 4 bases, the J end lost 0 bases, and 11 bases lay between the germline ends. CDR3 DNA sequence: TGTGCCAGCAGTGTCGGGGCAGCTAGCACAGATACGCAGTATTTT. It encodes CASSVGAASTDTQYF.

This clonotype was counted at least ten times. V gene TRBV11-2 combines with J gene TRBJ1-1; possible D gene TRBD1, 6 bases. V dropped 2 bases and J dropped 5 bases, with 12 bases sitting between them. The germline V gene encodes CDR1 SGHAT and CDR2 FQNNGV. This CDR3 spans 14 amino acids. The CDR3 nucleotides are TGTGCCAGCAGCTTAAACAGGGAAGGAACTGAAGCTTTCTTT. Protein product: CASSLNREGTEAFF.

This clonotype was found many times. The chain joins TRBV9 to TRBJ2-7, with 10 positions matching TRBD2. This CDR3 spans 17 amino acids. Trimming removed 0 bases from V and 2 bases from J; junction bases left unmatched: 8. Germline lookup yields CDR1 SGDLS and CDR2 YYNGEE. The CDR3 DNA sequence: TGTGCCAGCAGCGTAGGATCAGGACTAGCGGTTCCCTACGAGCAGTACTTC. Amino acid sequence: CASSVGSGLAVPYEQYF.

The chain is built from TRBV25-1 and TRBJ2-7; the D is unclear. This CDR3 contains 13 residues. Trimming stripped 8 bases from V and 6 bases from J, with 17 bases between. Germline V gene lookup returns CDR1 MGHDK and CDR2 SYGVNS. CDR3 region: CASLDRLSGEQYF. CDR3 in DNA: TGTGCCAGCTTAGACCGGTTATCGGGCGAGCAGTACTTC.

In this sample, this clonotype turned up many times. The genes are TRBV9 and TRBJ1-1; 7 nucleotides align to TRBD1. The germline V gene encodes CDR1 SGDLS and CDR2 YYNGEE. Trimming cost V 4 bases and J 0 bases; bases outside gene matches: 3. This CDR3 region has 14 residues. The DNA for the CDR3 is TGTGCCAGCAGCACTGGACAGGTGAACACTGAAGCTTTCTTT. Translating gives CASSTGQVNTEAFF.

This clonotype occurred many times. The CDR3 bases are TGTGCCAGCAGTTTAGCGCAAGGGCAGGGGATCTATGGCTACACCTTC. This codes for CASSLAQGQGIYGYTF. V is TRBV12-3 or TRBV12-4 and J is TRBJ1-2; weak D call: TRBD1 (6 bases). This CDR3 spans 16 amino acids. V was cut by 0 bases and J by 4 bases, with 15 bases left in between.

There are many counts of this clonotype. The chain is built from TRBV7-2 and TRBJ1-1, with TRBD1 as a possible D gene (5 bases). Germline V gives CDR1 SGHTA, CDR2 FQGNSA. This CDR3 has 15 amino acids. V was cut by 5 bases and J by 0 bases, with 13 bases left in between. CDR3 sequence: CASSVRQPMNTEAFF. CDR3 DNA sequence: TGTGCCAGCAGCGTACGACAGCCCATGAACACTGAAGCTTTCTTT.

This clonotype was observed at least ten times. The chain recombines TRBV20-1 with TRBJ1-1, with 7 positions matching TRBD1. There are 17 residues in the CDR3. The V and J ends lost 2 bases and 4 bases, in that order; junction bases with no gene match: 16. Germline loops: CDR1 DFQATT, CDR2 SNEGSKA (reference sequence). The CDR3 is CSARWTGSHQAGTEAFF. CDR3 in DNA: TGCAGTGCTAGATGGACAGGATCCCACCAAGCGGGCACTGAAGCTTTCTTT.

This clonotype showed up many times. This rearrangement joins TRBV12-3 or TRBV12-4 to TRBJ1-3, with no clear D. This CDR3 is built from 18 residues. V shed 6 bases and J shed 0 bases, with 21 bases lying between them. DNA of the CDR3: TGTGCCAGCAGCCCGCACCGGTTGGGCTCTAGCTCTGGAAACACCATATATTTT. This translates into CASSPHRLGSSSGNTIYF.

This clonotype showed up just a few times. The chain employs TRBV20-1 and TRBJ2-3; 12 bases are shared with TRBD2. J was trimmed by 1 base and V by 5 bases; bases with no gene match: 10. The CDR3 length is 17 residues. CDR1 is DFQATT and CDR2 is SNEGSKA in the germline V gene (reference sequence). CDR3: CSAPSRLAGVGTDTQYF. The DNA for the CDR3 is TGCAGTGCTCCGTCGCGACTAGCGGGAGTTGGCACAGATACGCAGTATTTT.

The chain uses TRBV29-1 and TRBJ2-5, with D perhaps matching TRBD2 (5 bases). The CDR3 is 13 residues long. Trimming took off 1 base at V and 3 bases at J, with 9 bases between the two ends. Germline assignment: CDR1 SQVTM and CDR2 ANQGSEA. Here the CDR3 DNA reads TGCAGCGTTGAAGGAGGGTCGGAAGAGACCCAGTACTTC. Amino acid sequence: CSVEGGSEETQYF.

About this clonotype: Compared with germline, one end of the junction differs, possibly owing to a read error. This chain uses TRBV5-1 with TRBJ1-5; D uncertain. The V gene's germline CDR1 is SGHRS and CDR2 YFSETQ. The CDR3 totals 13 residues. The CDR3 loop reads CASSLSGNRPQHF. CDR3 in DNA: TGCGCCAGCAGCTTGTCGGGGAACCGGCCCCAGCATTTC. Variable domain in full (rest from reference TRBV5-1 and TRBJ1-5): KAGVTQTPRYLIKTRGQQVTLSCSPISGHRSVSWYQQTPGQGLQFLFEYFSETQRNKGNFPGRFSGRQFSNSRSEMNVSTLELGDSALYLCASSLSGNRPQHFGDGTRLSIL.

This rearrangement joins TRBV7-9 to TRBJ1-6; possible D gene TRBD1, 5 bases. CDR1 is SEHNR, CDR2 FQNEAQ, per germline (reference sequence). Trimming took off 7 bases at V and 14 bases at J, with 12 bases between the two ends. The CDR3 has 11 residues. CDR3 sequence reads: CASIPGQALHF. Written as DNA, the CDR3 is TGTGCCAGCATCCCGGGGCAGGCCCTCCACTTT.